This TCR beta chain is from a study of CD8 T cells in ankylosing spondylitis. Study-level results: Researchers report that disease-linked clones proved CD8+ and relatively rare in peripheral blood. What seemed typical of ankylosing spondylitis blood was a TCR beta motif built from several highly homologous variants.

On this clonotype: The antigen remains undetermined.

Making use of molecular barcodes, quantitative 5'-RACE generated TCR beta libraries. One entry per CDR3 protein, called by TCRdb with MiXCR from the 5' RACE reads. In the table there are approximately 550,000 distinct CDR3 sequences, 12% of which are singletons. The sample taken for sequencing was blood, either unsorted or a sorted T cell fraction (not recorded which). This TCR came from a male donor with ankylosing spondylitis.

The CDR3 nucleotides read TGTGCCAGCAGTTACAACAGGGGGGGCTCCTACAATGAGCAGTTCTTC. This translates into CASSYNRGGSYNEQFF. V and J are TRBV6-5 and TRBJ2-1, with D perhaps matching TRBD1 (8 bases). Germline CDR1 is MNHEY and CDR2 is SVGAGI. The CDR3 is made up of 16 amino acids. V shed 2 bases and J shed 0 bases, with 11 bases lying between them.